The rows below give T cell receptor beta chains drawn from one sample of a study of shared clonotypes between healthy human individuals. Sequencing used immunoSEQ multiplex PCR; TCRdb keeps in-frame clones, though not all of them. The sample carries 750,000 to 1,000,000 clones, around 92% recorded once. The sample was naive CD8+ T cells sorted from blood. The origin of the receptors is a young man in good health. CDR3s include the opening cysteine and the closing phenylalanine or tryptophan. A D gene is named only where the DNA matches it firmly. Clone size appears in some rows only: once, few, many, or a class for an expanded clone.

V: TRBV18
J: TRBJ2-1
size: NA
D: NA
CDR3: CASSRPSGYEQFF
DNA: TGTGCCAGCTCACGACCTTCGGGCTATGAGCAGTTCTTC

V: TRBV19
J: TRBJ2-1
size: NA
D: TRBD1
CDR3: CASSQGAFAYNEQFF
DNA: TGTGCCAGTAGTCAGGGGGCGTTTGCCTACAATGAGCAGTTCTTC

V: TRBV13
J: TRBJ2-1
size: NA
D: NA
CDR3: CASSLGGQPPYNEQFF
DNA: TGTGCCAGCAGCTTGGGGGGACAGCCTCCCTACAATGAGCAGTTCTTC

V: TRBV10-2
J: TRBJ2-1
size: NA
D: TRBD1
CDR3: CASGQGSYNEQFF
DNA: TGCGCCAGCGGACAGGGCTCCTACAATGAGCAGTTCTTC

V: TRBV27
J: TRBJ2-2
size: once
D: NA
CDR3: CASSLYRAGLDGELFF
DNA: TGTGCCAGCAGTTTATATCGTGCGGGTTTGGACGGGGAGCTGTTTTTT

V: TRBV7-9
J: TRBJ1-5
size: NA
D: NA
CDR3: CASSPGGKQPQHF
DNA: TGTGCCAGCAGCCCTGGAGGGAAACAGCCCCAGCATTTT

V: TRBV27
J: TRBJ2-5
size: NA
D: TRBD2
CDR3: CASSLVAGEETQYF
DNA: TGTGCCAGCAGTTTAGTAGCGGGAGAAGAGACCCAGTACTTC

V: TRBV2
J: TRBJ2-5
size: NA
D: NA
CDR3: CASSDSETQYF
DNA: TGTGCCAGCAGTGATTCCGAGACCCAGTACTTC

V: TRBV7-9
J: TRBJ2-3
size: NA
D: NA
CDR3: CASSLFGVNLPDTQYF
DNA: TGTGCCAGCAGCTTATTCGGGGTGAATTTACCAGATACGCAGTATTTT

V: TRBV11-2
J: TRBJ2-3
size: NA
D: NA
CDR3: CASSLDFWSPPGGTDTQYF
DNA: TGTGCCAGCAGCTTAGATTTTTGGAGTCCTCCCGGGGGCACAGATACGCAGTATTTT

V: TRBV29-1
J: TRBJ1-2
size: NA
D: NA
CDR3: CSALTVYGYTF
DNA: TGCAGCGCCCTGACAGTCTATGGCTACACCTTC

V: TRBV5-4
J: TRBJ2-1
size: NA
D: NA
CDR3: CASSLGGPYNEQFF
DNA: TGTGCCAGCAGCTTGGGGGGACCTTACAATGAGCAGTTCTTC

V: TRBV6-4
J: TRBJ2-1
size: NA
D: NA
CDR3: CASSDSPGMDEQFF
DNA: TGTGCCAGCAGTGACTCCCCGGGAATGGATGAGCAGTTCTTC

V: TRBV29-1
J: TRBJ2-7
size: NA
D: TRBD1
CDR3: CSVLLQGWYEQYF
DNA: TGCAGCGTACTCCTACAGGGGTGGTACGAGCAGTACTTC

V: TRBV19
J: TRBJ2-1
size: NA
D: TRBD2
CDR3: CASSMVAGVGVYNEQFF
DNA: TGTGCCAGTAGTATGGTAGCGGGAGTTGGGGTCTACAATGAGCAGTTCTTC

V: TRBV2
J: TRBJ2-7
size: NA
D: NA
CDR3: CASSVGRGSEQYF
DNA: TGTGCCAGCAGTGTAGGAAGGGGTTCCGAGCAGTACTTC

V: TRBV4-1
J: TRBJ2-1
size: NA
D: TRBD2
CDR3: CASSPLFSGGTSGEQFF
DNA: TGCGCCAGCAGCCCCCTCTTTTCTGGCGGGACTAGTGGTGAGCAGTTCTTC

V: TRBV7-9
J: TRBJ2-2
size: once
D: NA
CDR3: CASSPTKFGTGELFF
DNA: TGTGCCAGCAGCCCGACTAAGTTTGGAACCGGGGAGCTGTTTTTT

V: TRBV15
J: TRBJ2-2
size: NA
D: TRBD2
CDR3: CATSRKLAGVNTGELFF
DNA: TGTGCCACCAGCAGAAAACTAGCGGGAGTAAACACCGGGGAGCTGTTTTTT

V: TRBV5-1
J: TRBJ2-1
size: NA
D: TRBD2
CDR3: CASSLDGLEIDNEQFF
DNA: TGCGCCAGCAGCTTGGATGGACTAGAAATTGACAATGAGCAGTTCTTC

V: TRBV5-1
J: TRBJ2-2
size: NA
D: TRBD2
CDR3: CASTLREGVRELFF
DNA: TGCGCCAGCACCCTGCGGGAGGGCGTTCGGGAGCTGTTTTTT

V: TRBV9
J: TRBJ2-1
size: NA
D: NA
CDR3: CASNPGATYNEQFF
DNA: TGTGCCAGCAACCCGGGGGCAACTTACAATGAGCAGTTCTTC

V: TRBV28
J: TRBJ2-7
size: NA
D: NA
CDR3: CASSTGLTGYYEQYF
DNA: TGTGCCAGCAGTACTGGGCTAACAGGTTATTACGAGCAGTACTTC

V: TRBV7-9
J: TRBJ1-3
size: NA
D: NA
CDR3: CASSLGVLGSGNTIYF
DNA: TGTGCCAGCAGCTTAGGAGTCTTGGGTTCCGGAAACACCATATATTTT

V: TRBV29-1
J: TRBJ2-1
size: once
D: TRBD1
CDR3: CSVVTGQERNEQFF
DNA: TGCAGCGTTGTAACGGGACAGGAGCGCAATGAGCAGTTCTTC

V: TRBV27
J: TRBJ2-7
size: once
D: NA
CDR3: CASSLTKTYEQYF
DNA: TGTGCCAGCAGTTTAACGAAAACCTACGAGCAGTACTTC

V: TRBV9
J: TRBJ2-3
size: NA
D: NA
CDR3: CASSGIPGANTDTQYF
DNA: TGTGCCAGCAGCGGGATCCCCGGGGCGAACACAGATACGCAGTATTTT

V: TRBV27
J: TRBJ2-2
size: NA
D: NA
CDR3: CASSLGMNTGELFF
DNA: TGTGCCAGCAGTTTAGGGATGAACACCGGGGAGCTGTTTTTT

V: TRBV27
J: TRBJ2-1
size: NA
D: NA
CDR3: CASSLYQGPTQFF
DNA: TGTGCCAGCAGTTTATATCAGGGGCCAACCCAGTTCTTC

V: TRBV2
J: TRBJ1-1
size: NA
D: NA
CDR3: CASSENRVGAFF
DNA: TGTGCCAGCAGTGAGAACAGGGTTGGAGCTTTCTTT

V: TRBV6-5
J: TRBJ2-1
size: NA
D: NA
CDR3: CATAYSAYNEQFF
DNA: TGTGCCACCGCTTATAGCGCCTACAATGAGCAGTTCTTC

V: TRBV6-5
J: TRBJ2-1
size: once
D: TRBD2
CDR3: CASSYTAWTSDDEQFF
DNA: TGTGCCAGCAGTTACACGGCGTGGACTAGCGATGATGAGCAGTTCTTC

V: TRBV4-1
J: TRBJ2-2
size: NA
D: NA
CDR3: CASSPPGAGELFF
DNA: TGCGCCAGCAGCCCCCCGGGGGCCGGGGAGCTGTTTTTT

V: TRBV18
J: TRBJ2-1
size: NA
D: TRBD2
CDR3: CASSPPTSGSPHNEQFF
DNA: TGTGCCAGCTCACCACCGACTAGCGGGAGCCCCCACAATGAGCAGTTCTTC

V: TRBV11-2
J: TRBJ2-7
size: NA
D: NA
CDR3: CASSLGPFTYEQYF
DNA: TGTGCCAGCAGCTTAGGCCCCTTCACCTACGAGCAGTACTTC

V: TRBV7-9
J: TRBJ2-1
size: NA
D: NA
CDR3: CASSFGHNEQFF
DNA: TGTGCCAGCAGCTTCGGGCACAATGAGCAGTTCTTC

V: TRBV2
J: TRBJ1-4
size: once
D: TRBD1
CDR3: CASMGTGWEKLFF
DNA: TGTGCCAGCATGGGGACAGGGTGGGAAAAACTGTTTTTT

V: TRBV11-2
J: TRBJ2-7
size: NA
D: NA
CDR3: CASSLGGSLDEQYF
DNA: TGTGCCAGCAGCTTAGGCGGGTCCTTGGACGAGCAGTACTTC

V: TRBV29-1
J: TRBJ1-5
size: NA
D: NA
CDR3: CSVEVAGDSNQPQHF
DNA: TGCAGCGTTGAAGTGGCAGGAGATAGCAATCAGCCCCAGCATTTT

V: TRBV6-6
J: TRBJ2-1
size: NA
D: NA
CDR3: CASSNWASSYNEQFF
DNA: TGTGCCAGCAGCAATTGGGCCAGCTCCTACAATGAGCAGTTCTTC

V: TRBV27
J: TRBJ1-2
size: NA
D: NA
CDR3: CASSQDSPLLRGYTF
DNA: TGTGCCAGCAGCCAGGACAGTCCCCTCCTCCGAGGCTACACCTTC

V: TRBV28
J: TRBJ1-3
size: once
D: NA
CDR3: CASSLGGAVGNTIYF
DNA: TGTGCCAGCAGTTTGGGGGGGGCGGTCGGAAACACCATATATTTT